This entry is about one T cell receptor (beta chain). Which antigen it targets is not known. Coverage ceases 3 residues before the CDR3 finishes, and the germline J gene fills in the end. Between the V and J ends, shortened by 5 bases and 4 bases respectively, the junction contains 12 bases. The CDR3 spans 13 residues, from the cysteine through the phenylalanine. Of the CDR3's DNA, 30 bases were read; they are in frame from base 1. The germline V gene gives CDR1 as MDHEN and CDR2 as SYDVKM. This entry is derived from a study of T cells in women clearing cervical HPV infection (dated by TCRdb to 2017 to 2018). For context, the study as a whole: Cases were about 25 women with histologically confirmed HPV16-related CIN3 or worse, including a couple of invasive cancers. Median age was 34 years in cases versus approximately 37 in controls, and baseline characteristics did not differ significantly. Nested within Costa Rica's Guanacaste HPV Natural History Study, an exploratory proof-of-principle case-control study compared TCR repertoires across cervical HPV16 outcomes. HLA typing was available for only a few women, so HLA type could not be excluded as a confounder. The roughly 27 controls were women who cleared a single incident HPV16 infection within 12 months without developing precancer or cancer. Cases were matched to controls by age within five years and by the year the sample was collected. The parent cohort enrolled some 10,000 women aged 18 or older in Guanacaste, Costa Rica, during about 1992 to 1995 and followed them for about 7 years. For cases, the median interval between lesion detection and blood sampling was about 140 days, with an interquartile range of about 80 to 210 days. Blood from cases was drawn at the visit where the lesion was first identified, while blood from controls was drawn once the infection was no longer detected. Five blinded duplicates per group were added as quality controls, so that 60 or so samples were obtained: some 50 participants and some 10 replicates. General study outcomes and caveats: Cases were distinguished from controls with an estimated AUC of about 0.8 by random forest classifiers combining richness and V gene abundances. TCR repertoire richness was significantly higher in CIN3+ cases than in controls across sequencing depths, while evenness did not differ. Because the number of T cells per sample was unknown, the richness differences could reflect varying T-cell content rather than repertoire biology. The cross-sectional design could not show whether associations preceded infection or resulted from it; effector/memory subsets and HPV-specific T cells were not isolated. TRBV6-7 relative abundance was lower in cases than in controls (roughly 0.12% versus 0.15%; Bonferroni P = 0.0008).

TCR beta CDR3 regions were amplified by multiplex PCR from an average of roughly 1,300 ng genomic DNA per sample using the immunoSEQ assay. The assay corrected primer bias using a complete synthetic TCR repertoire to establish an amplification baseline. Amplicons were sequenced on the Illumina platform. Processing in the source paper ran as follows. Error correction of the sequences involved clustering with frequency ratios plus a modified nearest-neighbor algorithm, after which the sequences were analyzed in the immunoSEQ Analyzer using IMGT gene definitions. At each rarefaction depth, TCR richness and evenness were averaged over 20 rarefaction repeats, and samples with fewer sequences than the depth were excluded. V, D and J gene relative abundances were compared between groups with Wilcoxon rank sum tests, applying FDR correction. In the blinded duplicates, the intraclass correlation was approximately 96% for TCR richness and averaged about 80% across over 65 gene segments. The immuneACCESS repertoire file appears here via TCRdb, limited to in-frame rearrangements. These files lack a portion of the clones; in checked studies, under half of the deficit traces to unresolved V genes, and the cause of the others is not known. The DNA was the basis for D and trimming; V, J and clone size are from that table. This sample's table lists 25,000 to 35,000 clones. In total, the top ten clones hold approximately 16% of the sample.

Every participant had a single incident cervical HPV16 infection, and women with prevalent HPV16 infections were excluded. Cervical HPV DNA was detected with MY09/MY11 PCR, and genotyping was done with dot-blot hybridization. Roughly 15 mL of heparinized blood was centrifuged, after which the buffy coat was aliquoted, frozen at -30 degrees C, and then stored at -80 degrees C. Genomic DNA was extracted from buffy coat specimens using QIAGEN kits. The sequenced sample consisted of blood buffy coat. The receptor was derived from a woman between 18 and 69 years old with a cervical HPV16 infection that either progressed to CIN3+ or cleared (not recorded which). The rearrangement joined TRBV28 to TRBJ2-7; TRBD1 is possibly the D segment (5 matching bases). The CDR3 reads CASSNMGLYEQYF. Partial CDR3 DNA: TGTGCCAGCAGTAACATGGGGCTATACGAG.